Listed below are T cell receptor beta chains from one sample, sequenced in a study of somatic mutations in cytotoxic T cells in rheumatoid arthritis. Using immunoSEQ multiplex PCR, the repertoire was profiled, and TCRdb retains in-frame clones only, with some absent. The table shows 19,000 or so clones, with more than 60% occurring only once. Specimen: CD8+ T cells sorted from blood. Receptors originate from a woman aged 55-70 years in good health. The CDR3 runs from the conserved cysteine through the conserved F or W. Fields, in order: D gene, V gene, J gene, clone size, CDR3 protein, CDR3 DNA. A D gene is named only where the DNA matches it firmly. Only part of the rows carry a size: once, few, many, or a class if the clone is expanded.

>TRBD1|TRBV6-5|TRBJ1-2|NA
CASNSARGRNYGYTF
TGTGCCAGCAATAGTGCCAGGGGGCGTAACTATGGCTACACCTTC
>TRBD1|TRBV27|TRBJ2-7|NA
CASSTDRDRGYEQYF
TGTGCCAGCAGTACCGATCGGGACAGGGGATACGAGCAGTACTTC
>NA|TRBV27|TRBJ2-1|NA
CASSPKGSPTYNEQFF
TGTGCCAGCAGTCCCAAGGGGTCTCCTACCTACAATGAGCAGTTCTTC
>NA|TRBV4-1|TRBJ1-5|NA
CASSQFLVTRGNQPQHF
TGCGCCAGCAGCCAATTTTTAGTGACGAGGGGGAATCAGCCCCAGCATTTT
>NA|TRBV11-1|TRBJ1-3|once
CASSSGNTIYF
TGTGCCAGCAGCTCCGGAAACACCATATATTTT
>TRBD2|TRBV7-9|TRBJ2-7|few
CASSLEGGSSYEQYF
TGTGCCAGCAGCTTAGAGGGCGGGAGCTCCTACGAGCAGTACTTC
>TRBD1|TRBV27|TRBJ1-1|NA
CASSFAGTGGQGAFF
TGTGCCAGCAGTTTCGCCGGGACAGGGGGCCAAGGAGCTTTCTTT
>NA|TRBV29-1|TRBJ1-1|NA
CSARSGSVELGGTEAFF
TGCAGCGCCCGGTCTGGGTCCGTTGAACTGGGGGGCACTGAAGCTTTCTTT
>NA|TRBV4-1|TRBJ1-1|medium-sized
CASSHGSGDLEAFF
TGCGCCAGCAGCCATGGGTCGGGGGATCTTGAAGCTTTCTTT
>NA|TRBV4-1|TRBJ2-7|NA
CASSQIGDSYEQYF
TGCGCCAGCAGCCAGATCGGAGACTCCTACGAGCAGTACTTC
>NA|TRBV7-6|TRBJ1-1|few
CASSLRAGYTEAFF
TGTGCCAGCAGCTTGCGGGCGGGTTACACTGAAGCTTTCTTT
>TRBD2|TRBV18|TRBJ2-1|NA
CASSLTIAGGNNEQFF
TGTGCCAGCTCCCTAACTATAGCGGGGGGAAACAATGAGCAGTTCTTC
>NA|TRBV7-7|TRBJ2-2|NA
CASSLGPSGPPGELFF
TGTGCCAGCAGCTTAGGGCCGTCCGGTCCACCCGGGGAGCTGTTTTTT
>NA|TRBV4-2|TRBJ1-1|few
CASSLGTGNTEAFF
TGTGCCAGCAGCCTCGGGACGGGGAACACTGAAGCTTTCTTT